One sample yielded the 6 T cell receptor beta chains listed below, sequenced in a study of blood T cell repertoires in COVID-19. Assay: immunoSEQ multiplex PCR; the TCRdb copy retains only in-frame clones and omits some. The table includes 61,000 or so clones, 65% to 80% detected once. Sequencing input: peripheral blood. All receptors come from a woman aged 70-85 years with acute or convalescent COVID-19.

This clone was observed a handful of times. This chain joins TRBV20-1 and TRBJ1-1, with 7 bases fitting TRBD1. Germline V gene sequence: CDR1 DFQATT, CDR2 SNEGSKA (reference sequence). V trimming: 3 bases; J trimming: 3 bases; junction bases outside the gene matches: 1. This CDR3 spans 12 amino acids. The CDR3 DNA reads as TGCAGTGCTAGTCAGGGGGACACTGAAGCTTTCTTT. It yields the protein CSASQGDTEAFF.

The chain links TRBV11-2 to TRBJ1-1; D is unclear. The CDR3 has 16 amino acids. Germline values: CDR1 SGHAT, CDR2 FQNNGV. V was shortened by 1 base and J by 0 bases, with 12 bases between the two germline ends. In DNA form, the CDR3 reads TGTGCCAGCAGCTTAGTCCGAGATAGTCTGAACACTGAAGCTTTCTTT. Translated: CASSLVRDSLNTEAFF.

The chain uses TRBV6-2 or TRBV6-3 and TRBJ2-7, with 11 bases matching TRBD2. Germline lookup yields CDR1 MNHEY and CDR2 SVGEGT. This CDR3 comprises 14 residues. Losses at the gene ends were 5 bases for V and 5 bases for J; bases not matched to a gene: 5. Here the CDR3 DNA reads TGTGCCAGCAGTACTAGCGGGGGACCGGACGAGCAGTACTTC. As protein: CASSTSGGPDEQYF.

The sample holds one count of this clone. This chain links TRBV30 with TRBJ2-1, with TRBD1 as a possible D gene (5 bases). Germline values: CDR1 GTSNPN, CDR2 SVGIG (reference sequence). V shed 1 base and J shed 6 bases, with 10 bases lying between them. This CDR3 comprises 13 residues. The CDR3 is CAWSAGPPNEQFF. DNA for the CDR3: TGTGCCTGGAGTGCAGGGCCGCCCAATGAGCAGTTCTTC.

The chain recombines TRBV28 with TRBJ1-1; D might be TRBD1 (5 bases). The CDR3 length is 15 residues. Looked up from germline, CDR1 is MDHEN and CDR2 is SYDVKM. Trimming pared 4 bases from V and 0 bases from J, leaving 12 bases between. The CDR3 region has the DNA TGTGCCAGCAGTTCCCGACAGCGTATGAACACTGAAGCTTTCTTT. Its translation: CASSSRQRMNTEAFF. The full variable domain, in which reference TRBV28 and TRBJ1-1 provide the parts outside the CDR3, is DVKVTQSSRYLVKRTGEKVFLECVQDMDHENMFWYRQDPGLGLRLIYFSYDVKMKEKGDIPEGYSVSREKKERFSLILESASTNQTSMYLCASSSRQRMNTEAFFGQGTRLTVV.

In this sample, this clone turned up once. V gene TRBV11-2 combines with J gene TRBJ1-3; tentative D call: TRBD1 (6 bases). The CDR3 is 18 amino acids. CDR1 is SGHAT and CDR2 is FQNNGV in the germline V gene. Trimming pared 3 bases from V and 0 bases from J, leaving 18 bases between. The DNA for the CDR3 is TGTGCCAGCAGCTTCCCAACCGGGGGGACATCCTCTGGAAACACCATATATTTT. Amino acid sequence: CASSFPTGGTSSGNTIYF.